This T cell receptor beta chain was documented in a study of T-cell memory formation after mild COVID-19. Whole-study context: The two donors had largely donor-specific TCR clusters.

With constant-segment primers, 5'RACE yielded cDNA libraries of TCR alpha and TCR beta that carried sample barcodes and UMIs. One entry per CDR3 protein, called by TCRdb with MiXCR from the 5' RACE reads. Of roughly 300,000 distinct CDR3 sequences in the sample, around 8% are singletons; the top ten hold roughly 22%. The CDR3 has 15 residues. V was pared by 6 bases and J by 0 bases, with 12 bases between. The V gene's germline CDR1 is MNHEY and CDR2 SMNVEV (reference sequence). The sequence came from a man between 18 and 35 years old who had mild COVID-19 (a few samples of this study predate the infection). Cell type and time point are not known. Sequenced sample: PBMCs or a T cell subset sorted from them (not recorded which). The chain has TRBV27 and TRBJ2-1, with a weak D call TRBD2 (5 bases). The CDR3 region is CASRPGRSSYNEQFF. The CDR3 region has the DNA TGTGCCAGCAGACCGGGAAGGAGCTCCTACAATGAGCAGTTCTTC.